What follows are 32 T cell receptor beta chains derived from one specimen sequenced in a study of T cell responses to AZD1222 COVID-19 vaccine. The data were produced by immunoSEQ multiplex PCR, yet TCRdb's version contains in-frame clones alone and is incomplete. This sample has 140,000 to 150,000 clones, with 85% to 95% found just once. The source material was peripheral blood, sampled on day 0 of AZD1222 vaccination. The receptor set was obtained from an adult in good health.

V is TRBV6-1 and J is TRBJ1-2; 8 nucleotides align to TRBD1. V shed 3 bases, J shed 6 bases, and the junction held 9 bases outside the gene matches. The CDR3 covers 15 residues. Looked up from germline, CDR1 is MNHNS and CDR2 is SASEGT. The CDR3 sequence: CASSDLRDRGDGYTF. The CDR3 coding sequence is TGTGCCAGCAGTGATTTGCGAGACAGGGGAGATGGCTACACCTTC.

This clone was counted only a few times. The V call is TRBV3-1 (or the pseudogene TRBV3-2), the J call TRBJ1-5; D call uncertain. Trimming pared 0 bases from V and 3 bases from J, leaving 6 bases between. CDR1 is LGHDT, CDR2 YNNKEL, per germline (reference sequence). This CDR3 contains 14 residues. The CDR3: CASSQDSLNQPQHF. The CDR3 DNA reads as TGTGCCAGCAGCCAAGACAGCCTCAATCAGCCCCAGCATTTT.

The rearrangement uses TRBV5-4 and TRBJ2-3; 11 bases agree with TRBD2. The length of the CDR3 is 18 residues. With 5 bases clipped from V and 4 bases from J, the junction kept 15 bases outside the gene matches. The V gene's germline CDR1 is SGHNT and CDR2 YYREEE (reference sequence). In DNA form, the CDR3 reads TGTGCCAGCAGATATGGAGGTAGCGGGGGGGCCGTAGCAGATACGCAGTATTTT. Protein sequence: CASRYGGSGGAVADTQYF.

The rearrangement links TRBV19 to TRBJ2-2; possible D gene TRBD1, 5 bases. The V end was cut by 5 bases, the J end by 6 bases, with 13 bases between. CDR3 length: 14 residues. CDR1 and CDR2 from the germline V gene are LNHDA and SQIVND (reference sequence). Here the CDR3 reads CASSQVPGSGELFF. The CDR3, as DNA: TGTGCCAGTAGTCAGGTACCAGGGTCCGGGGAGCTGTTTTTT.

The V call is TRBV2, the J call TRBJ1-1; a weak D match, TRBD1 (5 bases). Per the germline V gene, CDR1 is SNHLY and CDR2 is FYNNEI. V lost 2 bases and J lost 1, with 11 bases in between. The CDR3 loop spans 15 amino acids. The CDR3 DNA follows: TGTGCCAGCAGTGAACGGCGGGGGAGGAACACTGAAGCTTTCTTT. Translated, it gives CASSERRGRNTEAFF.

Here the CDR3 DNA reads TGTGCCAGCACCTACAGAAGAGGCGAAGCTTTCTTT. Protein product: CASTYRRGEAFF. The chain has TRBV12-3 or TRBV12-4 and TRBJ1-1; D is ambiguous. V was trimmed by 7 bases and J by 8 bases, leaving 14 bases between them. This CDR3 region has 12 residues.

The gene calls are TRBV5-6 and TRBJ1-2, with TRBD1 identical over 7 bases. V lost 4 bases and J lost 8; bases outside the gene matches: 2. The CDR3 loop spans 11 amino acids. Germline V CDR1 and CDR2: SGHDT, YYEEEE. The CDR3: CASSRDSGYTF. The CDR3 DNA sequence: TGTGCCAGCAGCCGGGACAGCGGCTACACCTTC. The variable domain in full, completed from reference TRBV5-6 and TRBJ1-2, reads DAGVTQSPTHLIKTRGQQVTLRCSPKSGHDTVSWYQQALGQGPQFIFQYYEEEERQRGNFPDRFSGHQFPNYSSELNVNALLLGDSALYLCASSRDSGYTFGSGTRLTVV.

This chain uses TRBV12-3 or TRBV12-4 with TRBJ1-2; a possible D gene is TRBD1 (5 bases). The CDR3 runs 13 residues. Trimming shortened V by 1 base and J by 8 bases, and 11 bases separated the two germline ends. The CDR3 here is CASSLEGANGYTF. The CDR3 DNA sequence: TGTGCCAGCAGTTTAGAAGGGGCCAACGGCTACACCTTC.

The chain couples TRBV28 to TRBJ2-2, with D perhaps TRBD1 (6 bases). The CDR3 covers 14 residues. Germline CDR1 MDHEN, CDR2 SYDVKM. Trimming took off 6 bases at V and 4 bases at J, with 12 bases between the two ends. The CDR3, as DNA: TGTGCCAGCAGGCCCGGACAGCTCACCGGGGAGCTGTTTTTT. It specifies CASRPGQLTGELFF.

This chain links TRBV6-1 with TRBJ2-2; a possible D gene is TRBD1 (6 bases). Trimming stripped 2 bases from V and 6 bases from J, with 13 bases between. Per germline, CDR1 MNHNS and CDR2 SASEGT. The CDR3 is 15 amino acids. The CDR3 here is CASSESARGAGELFF. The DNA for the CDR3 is TGTGCCAGCAGTGAATCCGCCAGGGGTGCCGGGGAGCTGTTTTTT.

This chain's CDR3 is CASSPREHKGGRETQYF. CDR3 coding DNA: TGTGCCAGCAGCCCACGGGAACACAAGGGCGGGAGGGAGACCCAGTACTTC. V is TRBV5-8 and J is TRBJ2-5; 8 nucleotides line up with TRBD2. The CDR3 extends over 17 amino acids. Germline V gene lookup returns CDR1 SGHTS and CDR2 YDEGEE. Trimming took 4 bases from V and 5 from J; bases not matched to a gene: 16.

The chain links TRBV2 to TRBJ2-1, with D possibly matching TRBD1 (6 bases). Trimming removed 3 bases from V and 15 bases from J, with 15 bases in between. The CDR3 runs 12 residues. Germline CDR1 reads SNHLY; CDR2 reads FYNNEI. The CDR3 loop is CASSERWQGSFF. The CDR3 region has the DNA TGTGCCAGCAGTGAGCGGTGGCAGGGGTCGTTCTTC.

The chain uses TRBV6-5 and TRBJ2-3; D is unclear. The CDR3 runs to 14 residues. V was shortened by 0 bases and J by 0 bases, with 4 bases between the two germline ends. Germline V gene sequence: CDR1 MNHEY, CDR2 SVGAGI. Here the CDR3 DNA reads TGTGCCAGCAGTTACTCGGTGAGCACAGATACGCAGTATTTT. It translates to CASSYSVSTDTQYF.

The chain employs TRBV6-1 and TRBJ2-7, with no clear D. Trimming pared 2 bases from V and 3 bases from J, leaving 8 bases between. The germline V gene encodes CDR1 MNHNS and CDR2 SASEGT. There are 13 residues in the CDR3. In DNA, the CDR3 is TGTGCCAGCAGTGAATCGGGTGTCTACGAGCAGTACTTC. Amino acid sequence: CASSESGVYEQYF.

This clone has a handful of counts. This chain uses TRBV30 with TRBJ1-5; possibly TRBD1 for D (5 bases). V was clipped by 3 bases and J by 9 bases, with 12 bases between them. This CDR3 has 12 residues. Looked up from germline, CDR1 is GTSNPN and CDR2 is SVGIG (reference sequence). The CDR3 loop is CAWSPVGGPQHF. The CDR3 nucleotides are TGTGCCTGGAGCCCTGTGGGGGGGCCCCAGCATTTT.

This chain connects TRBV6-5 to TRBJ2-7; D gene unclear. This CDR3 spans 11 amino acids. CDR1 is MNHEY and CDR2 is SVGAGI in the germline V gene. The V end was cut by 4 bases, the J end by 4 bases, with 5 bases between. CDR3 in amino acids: CASSFGYEQYF. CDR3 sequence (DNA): TGTGCCAGCAGTTTCGGGTACGAGCAGTACTTC.

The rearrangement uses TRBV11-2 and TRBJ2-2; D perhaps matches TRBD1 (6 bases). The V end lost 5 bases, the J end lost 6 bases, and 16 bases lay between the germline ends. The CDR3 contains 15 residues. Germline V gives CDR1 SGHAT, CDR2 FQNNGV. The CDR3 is CASSISDRPAGELFF. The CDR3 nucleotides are TGTGCCAGCAGCATTAGCGACAGGCCGGCCGGGGAGCTGTTTTTT.

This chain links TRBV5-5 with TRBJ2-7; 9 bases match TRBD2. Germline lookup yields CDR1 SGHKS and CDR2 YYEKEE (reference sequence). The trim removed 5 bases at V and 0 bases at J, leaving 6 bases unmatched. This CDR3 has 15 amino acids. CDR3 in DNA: TGTGCCAGCAGTTCGGGACTAGCCACCTCCTACGAGCAGTACTTC. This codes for CASSSGLATSYEQYF.

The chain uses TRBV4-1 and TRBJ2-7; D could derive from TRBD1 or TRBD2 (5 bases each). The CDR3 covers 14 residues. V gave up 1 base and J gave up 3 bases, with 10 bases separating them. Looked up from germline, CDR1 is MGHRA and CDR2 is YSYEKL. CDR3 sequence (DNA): TGCGCCAGCAGCCAAGGGGACCAGTACTACGAGCAGTACTTC. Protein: CASSQGDQYYEQYF.

The CDR3 reads CASRLRGKGEKLFF. CDR3 in DNA: TGTGCCAGTAGGCTCAGGGGAAAAGGCGAAAAACTGTTTTTT. This chain links TRBV19 with TRBJ1-4, with a weak D call TRBD1 (6 bases). CDR1 is LNHDA, CDR2 SQIVND, per germline (reference sequence). The CDR3 runs 14 residues. V shed 6 bases and J shed 8 bases, with 16 bases lying between them.

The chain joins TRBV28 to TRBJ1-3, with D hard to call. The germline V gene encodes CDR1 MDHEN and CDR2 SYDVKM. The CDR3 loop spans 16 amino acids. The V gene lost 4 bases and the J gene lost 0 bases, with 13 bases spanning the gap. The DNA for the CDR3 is TGTGCCAGCAGTTCCCCAGACACCCTCTCTGGAAACACCATATATTTT. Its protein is CASSSPDTLSGNTIYF.

CDR3 sequence (DNA): TGCAGCGTTGAAGTAGTTTGGAGCAGGAACTATGGCTACACCTTC. This translates into CSVEVVWSRNYGYTF. The chain links TRBV29-1 to TRBJ1-2; no definite D call. Trimming stripped 1 base from V and 2 bases from J, with 14 bases between. The CDR3 sequence is 15 residues long. The germline V gene has CDR1 SQVTM and CDR2 ANQGSEA.

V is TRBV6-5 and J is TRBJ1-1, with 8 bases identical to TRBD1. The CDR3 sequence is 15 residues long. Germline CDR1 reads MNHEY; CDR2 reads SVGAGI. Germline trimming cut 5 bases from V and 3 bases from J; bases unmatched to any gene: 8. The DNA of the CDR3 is TGTGCCAGCAGTAAGGTACAGGGGGAAGACACTGAAGCTTTCTTT. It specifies CASSKVQGEDTEAFF.

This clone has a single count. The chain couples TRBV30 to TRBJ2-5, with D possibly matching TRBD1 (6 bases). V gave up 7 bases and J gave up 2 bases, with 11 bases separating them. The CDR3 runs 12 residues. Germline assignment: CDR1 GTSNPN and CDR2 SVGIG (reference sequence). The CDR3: CASIGQQETQYF. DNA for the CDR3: TGTGCCTCCATTGGACAGCAAGAGACCCAGTACTTC.

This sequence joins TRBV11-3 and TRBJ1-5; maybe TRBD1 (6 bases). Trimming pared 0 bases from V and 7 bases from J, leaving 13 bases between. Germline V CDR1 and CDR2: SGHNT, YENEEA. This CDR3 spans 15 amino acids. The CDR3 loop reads CASSLDGTGSQPQHF. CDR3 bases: TGTGCCAGCAGCTTAGATGGTACAGGGTCCCAGCCCCAGCATTTT.

The CDR3 DNA reads as TGTGCTAGTGGTTTTTTCCCGACTAGCGGTAAAGAGACCCAGTACTTC. The encoded protein is CASGFFPTSGKETQYF. The genes are TRBV12-5 and TRBJ2-5; 9 bases line up with TRBD2. The ends lost 3 bases at V and 3 bases at J; junction bases unmatched: 8. Germline V gene data show CDR1 as LGHNT and CDR2 as FRNRAP. This CDR3 region has 16 residues.

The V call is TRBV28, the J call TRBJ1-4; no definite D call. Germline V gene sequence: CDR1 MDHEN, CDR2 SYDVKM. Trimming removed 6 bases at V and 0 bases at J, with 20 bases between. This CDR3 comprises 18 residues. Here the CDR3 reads CASRPVRDSQTTNEKLFF. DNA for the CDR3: TGTGCCAGCAGGCCCGTACGGGATAGCCAAACAACTAATGAAAAACTGTTTTTT.

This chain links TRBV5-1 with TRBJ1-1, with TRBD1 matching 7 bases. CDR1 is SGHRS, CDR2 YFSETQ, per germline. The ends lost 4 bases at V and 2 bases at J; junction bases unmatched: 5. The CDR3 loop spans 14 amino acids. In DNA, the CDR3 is TGCGCCAGCAGCCTCCGGACAGGTAACACTGAAGCTTTCTTT. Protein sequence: CASSLRTGNTEAFF.

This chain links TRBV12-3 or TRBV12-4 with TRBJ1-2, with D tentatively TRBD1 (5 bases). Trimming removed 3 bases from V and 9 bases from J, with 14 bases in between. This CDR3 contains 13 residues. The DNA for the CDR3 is TGTGCCAGCAGTTTCGGGGGATTCTCTCGCTACACCTTC. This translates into CASSFGGFSRYTF.

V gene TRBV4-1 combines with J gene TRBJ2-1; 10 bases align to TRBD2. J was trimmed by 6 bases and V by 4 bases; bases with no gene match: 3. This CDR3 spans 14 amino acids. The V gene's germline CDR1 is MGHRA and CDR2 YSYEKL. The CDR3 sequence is CASSRLAGVNEQFF. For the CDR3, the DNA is TGCGCCAGCAGCCGCCTAGCGGGGGTCAATGAGCAGTTCTTC.

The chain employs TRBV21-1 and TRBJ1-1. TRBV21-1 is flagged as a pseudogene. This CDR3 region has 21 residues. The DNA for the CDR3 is TGTGCCAGCAGCAAAGTGGCCCGACGGGAATGGGGTTGGCGCCTGAACACTGAAGCTTTCTTT. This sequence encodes CASSKVARREWGWRLNTEAFF.

The CDR3 sequence is CATAIFGTGYYGYTF. CDR3 DNA sequence: TGTGCCACCGCTATCTTTGGGACAGGGTATTATGGCTACACCTTC. The chain recombines TRBV6-5 with TRBJ1-2; TRBD1 matches at 9 bases. The V gene end was trimmed by 10 bases and the J gene end by 5 bases; junction bases not matched to a gene: 14. Germline V CDR1 and CDR2: MNHEY, SVGAGI. The CDR3 length is 15 residues.